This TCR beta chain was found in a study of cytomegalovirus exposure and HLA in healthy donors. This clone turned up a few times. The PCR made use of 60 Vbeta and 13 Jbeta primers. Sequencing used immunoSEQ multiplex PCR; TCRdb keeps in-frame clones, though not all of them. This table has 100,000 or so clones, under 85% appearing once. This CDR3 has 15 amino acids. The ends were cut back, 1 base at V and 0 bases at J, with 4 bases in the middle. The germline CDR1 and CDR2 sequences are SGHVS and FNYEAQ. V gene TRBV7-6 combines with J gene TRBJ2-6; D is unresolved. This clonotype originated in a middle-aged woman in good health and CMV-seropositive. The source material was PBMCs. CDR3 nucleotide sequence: TGTGCCAGCAGCTTAGGAGGCTCTGGGGCCAACGTCCTGACTTTC. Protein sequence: CASSLGGSGANVLTF.